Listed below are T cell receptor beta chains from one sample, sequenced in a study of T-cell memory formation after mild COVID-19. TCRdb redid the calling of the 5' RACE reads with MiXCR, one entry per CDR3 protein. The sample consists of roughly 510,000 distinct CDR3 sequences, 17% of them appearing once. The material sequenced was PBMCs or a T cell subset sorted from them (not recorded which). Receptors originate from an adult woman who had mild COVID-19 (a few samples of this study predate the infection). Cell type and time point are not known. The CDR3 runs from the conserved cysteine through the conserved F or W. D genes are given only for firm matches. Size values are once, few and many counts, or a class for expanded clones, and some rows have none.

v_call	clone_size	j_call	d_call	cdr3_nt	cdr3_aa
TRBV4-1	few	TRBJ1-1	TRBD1	TGCGCCAGCAGCCGTGACAGGGTAAGGACTGAAGCTTTCTTT	CASSRDRVRTEAFF
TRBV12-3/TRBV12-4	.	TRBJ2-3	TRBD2	TGTGCCAGCAGTCCTCAGAAGACTAGCGGGAACACAGATACGCAGTATTTT	CASSPQKTSGNTDTQYF
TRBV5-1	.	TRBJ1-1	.	TGCGCCAGCAGCCAAGGTGAGGCCGGTGAAGCTTTCTTT	CASSQGEAGEAFF
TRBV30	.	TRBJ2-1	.	TGTGCCTGGAAAGTAGCGGAGTGGTACAATGAGCAGTTCTTC	CAWKVAEWYNEQFF
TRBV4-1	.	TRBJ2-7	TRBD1	TGCGCCAGCAGCCAGGCAACCGGACAGGGATACGAGCAGTACTTC	CASSQATGQGYEQYF
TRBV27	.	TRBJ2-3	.	TGTGCCAGCGCACCCGGGGCAGGTCGGCCCGCTAGCACAGATACGCAGTATTTT	CASAPGAGRPASTDTQYF
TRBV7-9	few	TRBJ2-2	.	TGTGCCAGCAGCTCAAAGGGCCAGATTCACACCGGGGAGCTGTTTTTT	CASSSKGQIHTGELFF
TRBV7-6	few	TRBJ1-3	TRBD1	TGTGCCAGCAGCTCGAACCCCCCGGGACAGGGTGGAAACACCATATATTTT	CASSSNPPGQGGNTIYF
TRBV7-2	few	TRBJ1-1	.	TGTGCCAGCAGCTTAGGGCCATCCTCCGGGGGCTCTGAAGCTTTCTTT	CASSLGPSSGGSEAFF
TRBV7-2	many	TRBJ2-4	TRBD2	TGTGCCAGCAGCCCTAGCGGGAGTATAATTAACATTCAGTACTTC	CASSPSGSIINIQYF
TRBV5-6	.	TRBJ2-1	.	TGTGCCAGCAGCTTGTCCGCAATACCCAAGCAGTTCTTC	CASSLSAIPKQFF
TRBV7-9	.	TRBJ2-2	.	TGTGCCAGCAGCAAGACGGGGGTCGGAACCGGGGAGCTGTTTTTT	CASSKTGVGTGELFF
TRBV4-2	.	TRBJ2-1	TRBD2	TGTGCCAGCAGCCAGGAAAGACTAGCGGGGGGTTCTAACTACAATGAGCAGTTCTTC	CASSQERLAGGSNYNEQFF
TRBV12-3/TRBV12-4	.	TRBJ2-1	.	TGTGCCAGCAGCGTCGAAGGCCTTGGGAATGAGCAGTTCTTC	CASSVEGLGNEQFF
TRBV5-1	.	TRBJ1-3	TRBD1	TGCGCCAGCAGCCCATCCTGGACAGGGGGTTCAGGAAACACCATATATTTT	CASSPSWTGGSGNTIYF
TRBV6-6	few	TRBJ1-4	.	TGTGCCAGCAGTTACTCGTCGGGGCTGTTGAGTGAAAAACTGTTTTTT	CASSYSSGLLSEKLFF
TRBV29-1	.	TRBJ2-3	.	TGCAGCGTTGAGTTGGGCGGGTATACGCAGTATTTT	CSVELGGYTQYF
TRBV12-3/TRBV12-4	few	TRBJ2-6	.	TGTGCCAGCAGTTTTGTAGGGTCTGGGGCCAACGTCCTGACTTTC	CASSFVGSGANVLTF
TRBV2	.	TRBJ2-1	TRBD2	TGTGCCAGCAGTGATGTGACTAGCGGGACCAATGAGCAGTTCTTC	CASSDVTSGTNEQFF
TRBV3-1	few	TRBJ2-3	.	TGTGCCAGCAGCCAAGGCGTTTTAGATACGCAGTATTTT	CASSQGVLDTQYF
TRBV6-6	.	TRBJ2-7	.	TGTGCCAGCAGCTCGAACAGGGTTAGGGAGCAGTACTTC	CASSSNRVREQYF
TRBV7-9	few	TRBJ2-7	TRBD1	TGTGCCAGCAGCTCATATGGGACAGGGGACTACGAGCAGTACTTC	CASSSYGTGDYEQYF
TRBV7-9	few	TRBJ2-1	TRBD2	TGTGCCAGCAGCGCTTCGACTAGCGGGAGAAACAATGAGCAGTTCTTC	CASSASTSGRNNEQFF
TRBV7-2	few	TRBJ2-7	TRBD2	TGTGCCAGCAGCCCCGGGACTAGCCAAGAGCAGTACTTC	CASSPGTSQEQYF
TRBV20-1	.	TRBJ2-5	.	TGCAGTGCTAGTTCGTTCGGGCCTAGACGGGAGACCCAGTACTTC	CSASSFGPRRETQYF
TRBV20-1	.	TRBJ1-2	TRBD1	TGCAGTGCGGGTACAGGGGCCAGGGATGGCTACACCTTC	CSAGTGARDGYTF
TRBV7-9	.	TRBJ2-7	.	TGTGCCAGCAGCTTAGCGAAATCTGGGGAGCAGTACTTC	CASSLAKSGEQYF
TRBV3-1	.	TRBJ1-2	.	TGTGCCAGCAGCCAAGATGGCACGGCCAACAGCTACACCTTC	CASSQDGTANSYTF
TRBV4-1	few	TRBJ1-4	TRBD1	TGCGCCAGCAGCACCCAGGGGGTTGTTGAAAAACTGTTTTTT	CASSTQGVVEKLFF
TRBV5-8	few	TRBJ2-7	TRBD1	TGTGCCAGCAGCGCCACAGACAGGGTGGGGAACGAGCAGTACTTC	CASSATDRVGNEQYF
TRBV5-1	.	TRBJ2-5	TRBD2	TGCGCCAGCAGCTTGAGAGGGACTATCCAAGAGACCCAGTACTTC	CASSLRGTIQETQYF
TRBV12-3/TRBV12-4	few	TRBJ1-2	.	TGTGCCAGCAGTTTAGGATCGTTTCTTAAATCGGCTAACTATGGCTACACCTTC	CASSLGSFLKSANYGYTF
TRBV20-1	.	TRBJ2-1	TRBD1	TGCAGTGCTAGAGACGCGACAGGGGGCTCCTACAATGAGCAGTTCTTC	CSARDATGGSYNEQFF
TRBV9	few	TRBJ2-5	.	TGTGCCAGCAGCACCACGACCAGGGAGAGGGAGACCCAGTACTTC	CASSTTTRERETQYF
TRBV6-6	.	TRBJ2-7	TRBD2	TGTGCCAGCAGCCCAGGGACTAGCGGGAGGGTCCCCACCTACGAGCAGTACTTC	CASSPGTSGRVPTYEQYF
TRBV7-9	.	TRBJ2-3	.	TGTGCCGCACGCCTAGGGTGGAGGGCATCAGGGAAAGATACGCAGTATTTT	CAARLGWRASGKDTQYF
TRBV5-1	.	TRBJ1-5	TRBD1	TGCGCCAGCAGCCGTGGGACAGGGGAGAGTCAGCCCCAGCATTTT	CASSRGTGESQPQHF
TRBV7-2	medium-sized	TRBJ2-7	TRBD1	TGTGCCAGCAGGTCTACCGGGACAGACGCCTACGAGCAGTACTTC	CASRSTGTDAYEQYF
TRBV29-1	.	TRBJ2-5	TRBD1	TGCAGCGTTGAAGATGGGACCTTGACAGGGGTGGGAGAGACCCAGTACTTC	CSVEDGTLTGVGETQYF
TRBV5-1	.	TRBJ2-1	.	TGCGCCAGCAGCTTGGATTTCGGGACAAGATTCGGGAATGAGCAGTTCTTC	CASSLDFGTRFGNEQFF
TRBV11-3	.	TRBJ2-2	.	TGTGCCAGCAGCCTAATAGGGATCGGGGAGCTGTTTTTT	CASSLIGIGELFF
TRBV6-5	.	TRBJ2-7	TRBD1	TGTGCCAGCAGTTACGACAGGGGCCACGAGCAGTACTTC	CASSYDRGHEQYF
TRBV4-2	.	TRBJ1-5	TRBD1	TGTGCCAGCAGTAGGAATGGACAGGTTCCGAATCAGCCCCAGCATTTT	CASSRNGQVPNQPQHF
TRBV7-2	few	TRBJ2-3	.	TGTGCCAGCGGAAATATACGCACAGATACGCAGTATTTT	CASGNIRTDTQYF
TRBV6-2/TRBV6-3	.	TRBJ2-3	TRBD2	TGTGCCAGCAAACGGGAGGGCGGCGCAGATACGCAGTATTTT	CASKREGGADTQYF
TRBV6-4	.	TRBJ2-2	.	TGTGCCAGCAGTGACGGCCTCAACACCGGGGAGCTGTTTTTT	CASSDGLNTGELFF
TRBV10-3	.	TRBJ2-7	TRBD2	TGTGCCGTCCGGGACTATCGCGAGCAGTACTTC	CAVRDYREQYF
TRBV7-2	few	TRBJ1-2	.	TGTGCCAGCAGCTTAGATGGGGCTTCCAACTATGGCTACACCTTC	CASSLDGASNYGYTF